Detailed here is one T cell receptor (beta chain). Original handling: Estimation of nucleated cell counts was performed using reference gene primer amplification. The assay was immunoSEQ multiplex PCR, and TCRdb's table has in-frame clones only and misses some. V and J calls and clone size are as listed in that table; D and trimming were resolved from the DNA. The table includes approximately 400,000 clones, roughly 86% detected once. This record belongs to a study of blood T cell repertoires in COVID-19. On the study more broadly: Researchers got acute and convalescent COVID-19 samples from the United States, Italy and Spain. The analysed material was cDNA or gDNA that came from T cells, B-cell-depleted T cells, or PBMCs.

Germline CDR1 reads MNHNS; CDR2 reads SASEGT. The CDR3 extends over 15 amino acids. The V segment lost 1 base and the J segment 7 bases; nucleotides outside the gene matches: 9. Sequenced material: peripheral blood. This TCR derives from a human donor with acute or convalescent COVID-19. The donor label of this sample is uncertain. The chain joins TRBV6-1 to TRBJ1-2; 7 nucleotides match TRBD1. The CDR3 protein is CASSEVWQGVGGYTF. The CDR3 region has the DNA TGTGCCAGCAGTGAAGTTTGGCAGGGGGTTGGTGGCTACACCTTC.